This paragraph reports one TCR beta chain. Different DNA sequences within this sample yield the same CDR3. Individuals drawn from some 25 US areas were roughly 18 to 95 years old. Self-reported history from a screening survey and questionnaire set each donor's cohort. Per the authors' pipeline: From reference gene primer amplification, estimates of nucleated cell counts were derived. TCRdb keeps only in-frame clones here, not all; method: immunoSEQ multiplex PCR. V and J calls plus clone size are reproduced from that table; the DNA served to infer D and trimming. The sample lists hundreds of thousands of clones, around 89% seen once, with 1.7% in the top ten. The data were obtained in a study of blood T cell repertoires in COVID-19. The wider study: The samples span acute and convalescent COVID-19 from the United States, Italy and Spain.

The CDR3 contains 12 residues. V gave up 6 bases and J gave up 3 bases; unmatched junction bases: 0. Germline CDR1 and CDR2: MNHEY and SMNVEV (reference sequence). This clonotype originated in a woman younger than 35 with acute COVID-19. The chain carries TRBV27 and TRBJ2-3, with 7 bases lining up with TRBD1. The specimen sequenced was PBMCs or T cells enriched from blood (not recorded which). This chain's CDR3 is CASSRGTDTQYF. The DNA of the CDR3 is TGTGCCAGCAGCAGGGGGACAGATACGCAGTATTTT.